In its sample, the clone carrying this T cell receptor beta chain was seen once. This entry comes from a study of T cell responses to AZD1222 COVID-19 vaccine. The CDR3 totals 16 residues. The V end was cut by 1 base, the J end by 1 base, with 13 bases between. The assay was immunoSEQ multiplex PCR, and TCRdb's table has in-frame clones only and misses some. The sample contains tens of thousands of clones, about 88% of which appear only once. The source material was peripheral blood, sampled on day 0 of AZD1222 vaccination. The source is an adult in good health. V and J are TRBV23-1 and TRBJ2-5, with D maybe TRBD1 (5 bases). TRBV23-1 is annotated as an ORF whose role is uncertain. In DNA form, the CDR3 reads TGCGCCAGCAGTCAATTGGCGGCCAGGGCCCAAGAGACCCAGTACTTC. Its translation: CASSQLAARAQETQYF.